Following are 28 T cell receptor beta chains from one sample sequenced in a study of T cell responses to AZD1222 COVID-19 vaccine. The method was immunoSEQ multiplex PCR; TCRdb's version includes in-frame clones alone and lacks a portion of them. The data show 100,000 to 120,000 clones, 65% to 85% seen once. The sequences come from peripheral blood, collected on day 0 of AZD1222 vaccination. The receptors shown here come from an adult in good health.

The chain recombines TRBV5-6 with TRBJ1-6; D gene ambiguous. Trimming took off 4 bases at V and 7 bases at J, with 15 bases between the two ends. The CDR3 is 15 amino acids. Germline values: CDR1 SGHDT, CDR2 YYEEEE. DNA of the CDR3: TGTGCCAGCAGCCCCCTGGGGTTCAAGAATTCACCCCTCCACTTT. Amino acids: CASSPLGFKNSPLHF. Filled out from reference TRBV5-6 and TRBJ1-6, the complete variable domain reads DAGVTQSPTHLIKTRGQQVTLRCSPKSGHDTVSWYQQALGQGPQFIFQYYEEEERQRGNFPDRFSGHQFPNYSSELNVNALLLGDSALYLCASSPLGFKNSPLHFGNGTRLTVT.

CDR3 bases: TGTGCCAGCAAGGACGGTCGGAACACTGAAGCTTTCTTT. It yields the protein CASKDGRNTEAFF. The chain is built from TRBV7-2 and TRBJ1-1; no definite D call. Germline lookup yields CDR1 SGHTA and CDR2 FQGNSA. CDR3 length: 13 residues. Trimming stripped 7 bases from V and 1 base from J, with 10 bases between.

As for this clone: This clone may be a read error of a much larger clone one base away. The V call is TRBV2, the J call TRBJ2-5; possible D gene TRBD2, 6 bases. The CDR3 spans 14 residues. Germline V gene sequence: CDR1 SNHLY, CDR2 FYNNEI. V was pared by 7 bases and J by 5 bases, with 17 bases between. This CDR3 is CASMEGPLGETQYF. In nucleotides, the CDR3 is TGTGCCAGCATGGAGGGGCCCCTCGGGGAGACCCAGTACTTC.

This clone was detected a few times. The genes are TRBV7-2 and TRBJ1-2, with D tentatively TRBD1 (5 bases). Germline CDR1 reads SGHTA; CDR2 reads FQGNSA. V dropped 1 base and J dropped 2 bases, with 11 bases sitting between them. The CDR3 contains 15 residues. The CDR3 here is CASSLDSGRNYGYTF. The CDR3 bases are TGTGCCAGCAGCTTAGACTCGGGACGGAACTATGGCTACACCTTC.

This clone was counted only a few times. This rearrangement joins TRBV5-1 to TRBJ1-5; the D is unclear. Per germline, CDR1 SGHRS and CDR2 YFSETQ. Trimming removed 2 bases at V and 0 bases at J, with 12 bases between. This CDR3 comprises 16 residues. This chain's CDR3 is CASSFIGPYSNQPQHF. The CDR3 bases are TGCGCCAGCAGCTTCATAGGACCCTATAGCAATCAGCCCCAGCATTTT.

The chain recombines TRBV6-6 with TRBJ1-1, with D unclear. The CDR3 length is 16 residues. Germline V gene lookup returns CDR1 MNHNY and CDR2 SVGAGI (reference sequence). The V gene lost 0 bases and the J gene lost 0 bases, with 11 bases spanning the gap. DNA of the CDR3: TGTGCCAGCAGTTACTCGGAGGAGTTCATGAACACTGAAGCTTTCTTT. Translating gives CASSYSEEFMNTEAFF.

This clone has only one observation. The gene calls are TRBV7-2 and TRBJ2-1; 8 bases are a match to TRBD2. With V trimmed by 6 bases and J by 6 bases, 10 bases remained unmatched. CDR1 SGHTA and CDR2 FQGNSA come from the germline V gene. The CDR3 consists of 15 residues. CDR3 DNA: TGTGCCAGCAGTGGACGGGGGGGGTTCGGCAATGAGCAGTTCTTC. Its translation: CASSGRGGFGNEQFF.

This chain connects TRBV6-6 to TRBJ1-1; D gene unclear. Germline-derived CDR1 and CDR2 are MNHNY and SVGAGI (reference sequence). V lost 7 bases, J lost 0 bases, and 9 bases lay in between. The CDR3 has 13 amino acids. CDR3 in DNA: TGTGCCAGCAAAACGGTTTTGAACACTGAAGCTTTCTTT. Translation gives CASKTVLNTEAFF.

This chain joins TRBV19 and TRBJ2-7; D is perhaps TRBD1 or TRBD2 (6 bases each). Germline V gene data show CDR1 as LNHDA and CDR2 as SQIVND (reference sequence). The ends were cut back, 3 bases at V and 3 bases at J, with 21 bases in the middle. The CDR3 runs to 17 residues. The DNA for the CDR3 is TGTGCCAGTAGTATGGAGGGGGGACCGACGGCAGTCTACGAGCAGTACTTC. This gives the protein CASSMEGGPTAVYEQYF.

This clone has a handful of counts. The rearrangement links TRBV19 to TRBJ1-5, with D possibly being TRBD1 (6 bases). Trimming removed 3 bases from V and 5 bases from J, with 11 bases in between. The CDR3 is 14 residues long. CDR1 and CDR2 (germline): LNHDA, SQIVND (reference sequence). The CDR3 coding sequence is TGTGCCAGTAGTATCCGGGGGCAGGATCAGCCCCAGCATTTT. It is translated as CASSIRGQDQPQHF.

J is TRBJ2-3 and V is TRBV14, with D tentatively TRBD1 or TRBD2 (5 bases each). V lost 8 bases, J lost 2 bases, and 14 bases lay in between. Germline lookup yields CDR1 SGHDN and CDR2 FVKESK. CDR3 size: 14 residues. The CDR3 loop is CASRDLGLTDTQYF. In nucleotides, the CDR3 is TGTGCCAGCCGGGACCTCGGACTCACAGATACGCAGTATTTT.

The chain links TRBV29-1 to TRBJ1-2; D gene uncertain. Germline V gene sequence: CDR1 SQVTM, CDR2 ANQGSEA. V lost 6 bases and J lost 6, with 11 bases in between. The CDR3 extends over 11 amino acids. Here the CDR3 reads CSVRSVDGYTF. CDR3 in DNA: TGCAGCGTCCGGTCGGTGGATGGCTACACCTTC.

This chain uses TRBV2 with TRBJ1-6; TRBD1 aligns across 8 bases. J was trimmed by 9 bases and V by 3 bases; bases with no gene match: 7. Germline V gene lookup returns CDR1 SNHLY and CDR2 FYNNEI. The CDR3 totals 15 residues. The CDR3 loop reads CASSESAGGASPLHF. The CDR3, as DNA: TGTGCCAGCAGTGAGTCGGCAGGGGGCGCTTCACCCCTCCACTTT.

The chain has TRBV29-1 and TRBJ1-5; 8 positions match TRBD1. This CDR3 comprises 13 residues. Looked up from germline, CDR1 is SQVTM and CDR2 is ANQGSEA. V lost 6 bases, J lost 0 bases, and 1 base stayed unmatched. The CDR3 DNA follows: TGCAGCGTCGGACAGGGTAGCAATCAGCCCCAGCATTTT. Its protein is CSVGQGSNQPQHF.

In this sample, this clone turned up once. The chain uses TRBV7-2 and TRBJ1-3; no definite D call. Trimming left V 5 bases short and J 0 bases short, with 11 bases between. Germline CDR1 and CDR2: SGHTA and FQGNSA. The CDR3 sequence is 15 residues long. The CDR3 region has the DNA TGTGCCAGCAGCCCAGGTTTCCGCTCTGGAAACACCATATATTTT. Protein: CASSPGFRSGNTIYF.

The gene calls are TRBV6-2 or TRBV6-3 and TRBJ1-6; the match to TRBD1 covers 7 bases. The CDR3 is made up of 15 amino acids. V lost 2 bases to trimming and J lost 7 bases; unmatched junction nucleotides: 5. The germline V gene encodes CDR1 MNHEY and CDR2 SVGEGT. Here the CDR3 reads CASSYGTAINSPLHF. The CDR3 DNA reads as TGTGCCAGCAGTTACGGGACAGCGATCAATTCACCCCTCCACTTT.

V and J are TRBV3-1 (or the pseudogene TRBV3-2) and TRBJ1-6; D is unresolved. CDR1 and CDR2 (germline): LGHDT, YNNKEL (reference sequence). V lost 3 bases and J lost 10, with 13 bases in between. The CDR3 is 14 residues long. The CDR3 DNA follows: TGTGCCAGCAGCCAGAGGGAGCGGGAATCACCCCTCCACTTT. Translated, it gives CASSQRERESPLHF.

The CDR3 sequence is CASSEWEGDSYNEQFF. CDR3 sequence (DNA): TGTGCCAGCAGTGAATGGGAGGGGGACTCCTACAATGAGCAGTTCTTC. The chain joins TRBV6-1 to TRBJ2-1, with D perhaps matching TRBD2 (7 bases). Germline V gives CDR1 MNHNS, CDR2 SASEGT. V dropped 2 bases and J dropped 0 bases, with 11 bases sitting between them. The CDR3 has 16 residues.

The DNA for the CDR3 is TGTGCCAGCAGTTTGAGGGATTTTAGCAATCAGCCCCAGCATTTT. Translation gives CASSLRDFSNQPQHF. The V and J genes are TRBV28 and TRBJ1-5; D is undetermined. V lost 3 bases to trimming and J lost 0 bases, with 9 bases between them. The CDR3 covers 15 residues. Germline CDR1 and CDR2: MDHEN and SYDVKM.

The rearrangement uses TRBV25-1 and TRBJ2-5; possible D gene TRBD1, 6 bases. This CDR3 region has 14 residues. V lost 3 bases and J lost 5, with 13 bases in between. Per the germline V gene, CDR1 is MGHDK and CDR2 is SYGVNS. CDR3 protein: CASSDWGQAETQYF. Written as DNA, the CDR3 is TGTGCCAGCAGTGATTGGGGGCAGGCGGAGACCCAGTACTTC.

This clone was seen once. The chain combines TRBV7-2 with TRBJ1-4; tentative D call: TRBD1 (6 bases). There are 15 residues in the CDR3. Trimming removed 2 bases from V and 7 bases from J, with 14 bases in between. Germline CDR1 and CDR2: SGHTA and FQGNSA. CDR3 nucleotide sequence: TGTGCCAGCAGCTTATTCCCAGGGGCGGGTGAAAAACTGTTTTTT. Its translation: CASSLFPGAGEKLFF. The entire variable domain, with the rest obtained from reference TRBV7-2 and TRBJ1-4, is as follows: GAGVSQSPSNKVTEKGKDVELRCDPISGHTALYWYRQSLGQGLEFLIYFQGNSAPDKSGLPSDRFSAERTGGSVSTLTIQRTQQEDSAVYLCASSLFPGAGEKLFFGSGTQLSVL.

Note on this clone: In the same sample, other DNA sequences code for this CDR3. This chain links TRBV5-1 with TRBJ1-6, with D tentatively TRBD1 (6 bases). V lost 0 bases and J 8 bases, leaving 9 bases between the germline ends. CDR3 size: 14 residues. Germline V lookup: CDR1 SGHRS, CDR2 YFSETQ. CDR3 nucleotide sequence: TGCGCCAGCAGCTTGGGACAGGATTATTCACCCCTCCACTTT. It translates to CASSLGQDYSPLHF. The whole variable domain, filled in from reference TRBV5-1 and TRBJ1-6, reads KAGVTQTPRYLIKTRGQQVTLSCSPISGHRSVSWYQQTPGQGLQFLFEYFSETQRNKGNFPGRFSGRQFSNSRSEMNVSTLELGDSALYLCASSLGQDYSPLHFGNGTRLTVT.

V usage is TRBV12-3 or TRBV12-4 and J usage is TRBJ2-1; 9 bases line up with TRBD1. The CDR3 is 13 residues long. The V gene end was trimmed by 5 bases and the J gene end by 6 bases; junction bases not matched to a gene: 2. The chain's CDR3 is CASSRDRANEQFF. The CDR3 region has the DNA TGTGCCAGCAGTCGGGACAGGGCCAATGAGCAGTTCTTC.

The chain uses TRBV5-1 and TRBJ1-5; no definite D call. From germline, CDR1 is SGHRS and CDR2 YFSETQ. This CDR3 comprises 13 residues. Trimming took off 4 bases at V and 5 bases at J, with 10 bases between the two ends. CDR3 in amino acids: CASSLVPDQPQHF. The CDR3 DNA sequence: TGCGCCAGCAGCCTGGTACCAGATCAGCCCCAGCATTTT.

The rearrangement links TRBV7-2 to TRBJ1-5; D call uncertain. Germline CDR1 is SGHTA and CDR2 is FQGNSA. The CDR3 extends over 15 amino acids. Trimming removed 4 bases from V and 1 base from J, with 11 bases in between. The CDR3, as DNA: TGTGCCAGCAGCTCGGTCCTCGGGAGCAATCAGCCCCAGCATTTT. Amino acid sequence: CASSSVLGSNQPQHF.

The chain employs TRBV30 and TRBJ1-3; D is unclear. Germline V CDR1 and CDR2: GTSNPN, SVGIG (reference sequence). Trimming took 0 bases from V and 0 from J, leaving 9 bases between them. The CDR3 is 15 amino acids. The CDR3 spells CAWSVISYSGNTIYF. CDR3 bases: TGTGCCTGGAGTGTAATCTCTTACTCTGGAAACACCATATATTTT.

This clone was seen just once. The genes are TRBV3-1 (or the pseudogene TRBV3-2) and TRBJ1-4, with D maybe TRBD1 (5 bases). Trimming left V 2 bases short and J 5 bases short, with 15 bases between. Germline assignment: CDR1 LGHDT and CDR2 YNNKEL (reference sequence). This CDR3 has 16 residues. CDR3 coding DNA: TGTGCCAGCAGCCAATGCCGGGGACGACCGAATGAAAAACTGTTTTTT. Translating it yields CASSQCRGRPNEKLFF.

The V gene is TRBV7-2, the J gene TRBJ2-4; 14 nucleotides align to TRBD2. V gave up 2 bases and J gave up 1 base; unmatched junction bases: 7. This CDR3 has 19 amino acids. The germline CDR1 and CDR2 sequences are SGHTA and FQGNSA. For the CDR3, the DNA is TGTGCCAGCAGCTTACGACTAGCGGGGGGGCCTATCGCCAAAAACATTCAGTACTTC. This encodes CASSLRLAGGPIAKNIQYF.